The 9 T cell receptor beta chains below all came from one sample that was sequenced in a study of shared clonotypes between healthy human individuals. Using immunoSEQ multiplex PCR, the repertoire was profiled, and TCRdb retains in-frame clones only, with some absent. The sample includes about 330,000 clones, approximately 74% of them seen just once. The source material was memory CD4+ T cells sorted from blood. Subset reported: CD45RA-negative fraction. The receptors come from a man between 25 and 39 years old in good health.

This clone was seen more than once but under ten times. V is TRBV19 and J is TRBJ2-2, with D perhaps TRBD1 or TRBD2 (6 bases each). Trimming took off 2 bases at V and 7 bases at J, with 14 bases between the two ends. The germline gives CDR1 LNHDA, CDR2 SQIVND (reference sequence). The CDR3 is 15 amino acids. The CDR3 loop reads CASSIPGARGGELFF. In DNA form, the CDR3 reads TGTGCCAGTAGTATACCGGGGGCCCGAGGCGGGGAGCTGTTTTTT.

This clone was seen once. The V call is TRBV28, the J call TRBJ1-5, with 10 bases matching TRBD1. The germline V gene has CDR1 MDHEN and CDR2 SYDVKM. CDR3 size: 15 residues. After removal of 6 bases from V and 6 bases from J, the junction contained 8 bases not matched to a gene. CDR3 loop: CASRLGTGVGQPQHF. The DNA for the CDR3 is TGTGCCAGCAGGTTAGGGACAGGGGTCGGTCAGCCCCAGCATTTT.

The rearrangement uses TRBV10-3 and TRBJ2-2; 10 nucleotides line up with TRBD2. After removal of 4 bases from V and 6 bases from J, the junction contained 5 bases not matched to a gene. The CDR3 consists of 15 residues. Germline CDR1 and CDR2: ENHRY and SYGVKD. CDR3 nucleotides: TGTGCCATCAGTGCGGCTAGCGGGAGTGCCGGGGAGCTGTTTTTT. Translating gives CAISAASGSAGELFF.

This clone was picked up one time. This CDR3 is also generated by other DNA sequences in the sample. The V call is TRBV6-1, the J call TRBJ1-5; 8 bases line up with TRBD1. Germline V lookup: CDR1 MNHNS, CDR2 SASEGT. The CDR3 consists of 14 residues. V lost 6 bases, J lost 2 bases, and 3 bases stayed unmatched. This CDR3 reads CASSEQGGNQPQHF. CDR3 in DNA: TGTGCCAGCAGCGAACAGGGGGGCAATCAGCCCCAGCATTTT.

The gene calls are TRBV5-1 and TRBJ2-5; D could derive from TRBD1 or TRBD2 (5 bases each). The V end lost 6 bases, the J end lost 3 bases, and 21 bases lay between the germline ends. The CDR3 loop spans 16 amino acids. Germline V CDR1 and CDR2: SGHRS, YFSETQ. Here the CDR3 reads CASNPGAAAIKETQYF. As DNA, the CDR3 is TGCGCCAGCAACCCCGGGGCGGCAGCCATTAAAGAGACCCAGTACTTC.

This CDR3 is CASSPRDVAQHF. For the CDR3, the DNA is TGTGCCAGTAGTCCGCGTGACGTTGCCCAGCATTTT. The V gene is TRBV19, the J gene TRBJ1-5; D remains ambiguous. The CDR3 covers 12 residues. From germline, CDR1 is LNHDA and CDR2 SQIVND (reference sequence). With 5 bases removed from V and 11 bases from J, the gap between germline ends came to 13 bases.

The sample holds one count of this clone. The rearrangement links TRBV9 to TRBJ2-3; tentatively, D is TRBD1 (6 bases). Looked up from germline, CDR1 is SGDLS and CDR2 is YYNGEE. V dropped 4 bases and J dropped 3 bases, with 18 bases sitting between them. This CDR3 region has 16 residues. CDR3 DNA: TGTGCCAGCAGCCTGGGGACAATGGCGTTGACAGATACGCAGTATTTT. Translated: CASSLGTMALTDTQYF.

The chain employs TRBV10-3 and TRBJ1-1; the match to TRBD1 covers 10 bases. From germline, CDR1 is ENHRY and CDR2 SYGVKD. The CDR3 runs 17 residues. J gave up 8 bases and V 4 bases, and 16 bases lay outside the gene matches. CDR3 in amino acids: CAISAGTGVQGFTEAFF. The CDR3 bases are TGTGCCATCAGTGCAGGGACAGGGGTTCAGGGATTTACGGAAGCTTTCTTT.

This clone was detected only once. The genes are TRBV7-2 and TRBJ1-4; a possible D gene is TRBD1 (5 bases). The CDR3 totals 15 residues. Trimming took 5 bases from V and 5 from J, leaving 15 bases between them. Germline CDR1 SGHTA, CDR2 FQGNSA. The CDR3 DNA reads TGTGCCAGCAGCCCAAGCCTGGGGGAGAATGAAAAACTGTTTTTT. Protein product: CASSPSLGENEKLFF.